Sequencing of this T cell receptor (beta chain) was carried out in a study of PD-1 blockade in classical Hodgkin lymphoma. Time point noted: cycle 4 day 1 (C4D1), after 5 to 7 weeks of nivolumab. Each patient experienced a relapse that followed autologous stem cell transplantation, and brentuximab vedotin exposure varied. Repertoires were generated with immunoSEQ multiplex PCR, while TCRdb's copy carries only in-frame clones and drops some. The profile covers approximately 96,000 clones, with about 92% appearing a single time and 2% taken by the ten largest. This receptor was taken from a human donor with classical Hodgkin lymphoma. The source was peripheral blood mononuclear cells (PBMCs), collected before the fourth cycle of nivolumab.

In nucleotides, the CDR3 is TGTGCCACCAGCAGAGATCTGCTAGCGGGAGGGCCGGGCGATGAGCAGTTCTTC. Translating it yields CATSRDLLAGGPGDEQFF. The chain uses TRBV15 and TRBJ2-1; 12 bases line up with TRBD2. Germline V gene data show CDR1 as LNHNV and CDR2 as YYDKDF (reference sequence). Losses at the gene ends were 0 bases for V and 8 bases for J; bases not matched to a gene: 11. CDR3 length equals 18 residues.